The 21 T cell receptor beta chains listed next were all sequenced from one sample in a study of blood T cell repertoires in COVID-19. Generated by immunoSEQ multiplex PCR, the TCRdb table keeps only in-frame clones and is missing some. The sample records 350,000 to 400,000 clones, around 92% being singletons. What was sequenced was PBMCs or T cells enriched from blood (not recorded which). These receptors originate from a woman aged 25 to 45 who had recovered from COVID-19.

The chain employs TRBV21-1 and TRBJ1-6; TRBD1 is the table's D call, not checked against the DNA. TRBV21-1 counts as a pseudogene. This CDR3 contains 15 residues. Here the CDR3 DNA reads TGTGCCAGTCGATCCCCGGGACACCATAATTCACCCCTCCACTTT. It specifies CASRSPGHHNSPLHF.

This chain joins TRBV12-5 and TRBJ1-2; the match to TRBD1 covers 8 bases. J gave up 7 bases and V 0 bases, and 10 bases lay outside the gene matches. CDR1 is LGHNT and CDR2 is FRNRAP in the germline V gene. The CDR3 has 16 amino acids. CDR3 in DNA: TGTGCTAGTGGTTTGGTACTCAGGGGGCGGATGGGTGGCTACACCTTC. It encodes CASGLVLRGRMGGYTF.

This rearrangement joins TRBV4-1 to TRBJ1-6, with 11 bases that match TRBD1. Trimming took 2 bases from V and 1 from J; bases not matched to a gene: 4. Germline CDR1 reads MGHRA; CDR2 reads YSYEKL. CDR3 length equals 18 residues. This CDR3 reads CASSQMGQGVSYNSPLHF. CDR3 coding DNA: TGCGCCAGCAGCCAAATGGGACAGGGGGTATCCTATAATTCACCCCTCCACTTT.

The chain recombines TRBV18 with TRBJ1-5; 7 bases match TRBD1. Germline CDR1 KGHSH, CDR2 LQKENI. This CDR3 contains 15 residues. Trimming at V came to 2 bases and at J to 4 bases, leaving 5 bases not matched to a gene. The DNA for the CDR3 is TGTGCCAGCTCACCAGCGACAGGGAGAAATCAGCCCCAGCATTTT. This encodes CASSPATGRNQPQHF.

CDR3 protein: CASGFPGEAFF. CDR3 coding DNA: TGTGCCAGTGGGTTTCCGGGAGAGGCTTTCTTT. The rearrangement uses TRBV19 and TRBJ1-1; no reliable D call. This CDR3 contains 11 residues. From germline, CDR1 is LNHDA and CDR2 SQIVND (reference sequence). V lost 8 bases, J lost 11 bases, and 15 bases lay in between.

The chain employs TRBV30 and TRBJ1-1; D ambiguous. Trimming shortened V by 8 bases and J by 1 base, and 14 bases separated the two germline ends. CDR1 is GTSNPN, CDR2 SVGIG, per germline (reference sequence). The CDR3 loop spans 13 amino acids. The CDR3 loop reads CAESVQPNTEAFF. The CDR3 DNA reads as TGTGCCGAAAGTGTACAACCGAACACTGAAGCTTTCTTT.

This chain connects TRBV4-1 to TRBJ2-5, with D uncertain. CDR3 length: 14 residues. The germline CDR1 and CDR2 sequences are MGHRA and YSYEKL. V was pared by 2 bases and J by 3 bases, with 10 bases between. The CDR3 DNA reads as TGCGCCAGCAGCCAATCTGTTTCGGAAGAGACCCAGTACTTC. It specifies CASSQSVSEETQYF.

The chain uses TRBV28 and TRBJ2-7, with 9 bases lining up with TRBD1. The CDR3 has 15 amino acids. CDR1 is MDHEN and CDR2 is SYDVKM in the germline V gene. J lost 6 bases, V lost 6 bases, and 12 bases had no gene match. In DNA form, the CDR3 reads TGTGCCAGCAGCCCATCGGACAGGGGAAGTTTCGAGCAGTACTTC. It specifies CASSPSDRGSFEQYF.

This clone was recorded once. The chain is built from TRBV4-1 and TRBJ1-1; 7 bases map to TRBD1. The CDR3 covers 13 residues. Germline trimming cut 6 bases from V and 6 bases from J; bases unmatched to any gene: 7. Germline assignment: CDR1 MGHRA and CDR2 YSYEKL. The CDR3 DNA is TGCGCCAGCAGAACGACCGACAGGGCTGAAGCTTTCTTT. Its translation: CASRTTDRAEAFF.

This chain uses TRBV19 with TRBJ2-7; 12 positions match TRBD2. This CDR3 has 15 residues. The trim removed 5 bases at V and 5 bases at J, leaving 7 bases unmatched. Germline V gives CDR1 LNHDA, CDR2 SQIVND (reference sequence). The CDR3 sequence: CASSFLTSGSNEQYF. The CDR3 nucleotides read TGTGCCAGTAGTTTCCTGACTAGCGGGAGCAACGAGCAGTACTTC.

The chain carries TRBV6-1 and TRBJ1-5; the D gene is possibly TRBD1 (5 bases). Germline V gives CDR1 MNHNS, CDR2 SASEGT. Deletions cut 1 base from V and 5 bases from J, with 15 bases between. The CDR3 is 16 amino acids. Here the CDR3 reads CASSEGAGYRDQPQHF. DNA for the CDR3: TGTGCCAGCAGTGAAGGAGCAGGGTATAGGGATCAGCCCCAGCATTTT.

The chain joins TRBV7-9 to TRBJ2-5; a possible D gene is TRBD2 (5 bases). Between the trimmed V and J ends, which lost 6 bases and 2 bases, there was a span of 13 bases. The germline V gene encodes CDR1 SEHNR and CDR2 FQNEAQ (reference sequence). This CDR3 region has 14 residues. The chain's CDR3 is CASSSERLQETQYF. In DNA, the CDR3 is TGTGCCAGCAGTTCCGAGCGGTTACAAGAGACCCAGTACTTC.

This clone was seen a single time. The rearrangement links TRBV5-1 to TRBJ1-3; 8 bases are a match to TRBD1. V shed 0 bases, J shed 2 bases, and the junction held 13 bases outside the gene matches. The CDR3 totals 19 residues. Germline V gene data show CDR1 as SGHRS and CDR2 as YFSETQ. CDR3 sequence (DNA): TGCGCCAGCAGCTTGGATGGGACAGGACCACTTTACGCTGGAAACACCATATATTTT. Its protein product is CASSLDGTGPLYAGNTIYF.

V usage is TRBV30 and J usage is TRBJ2-2; TRBD2 aligns across 12 bases. In germline, CDR1 is GTSNPN, CDR2 SVGIG (reference sequence). The junction had 4 bases not matched to a gene; V was cut back by 2 bases and J by 6 bases. The CDR3 is 15 residues long. CDR3 residues: CAWSPPSGRAGELFF. CDR3 nucleotides: TGTGCCTGGAGTCCCCCTAGCGGGAGGGCCGGGGAGCTGTTTTTT. Complete variable domain (other parts from reference TRBV30 and TRBJ2-2): SQTIHQWPATLVQPVGSPLSLECTVEGTSNPNLYWYRQAAGRGLQLLFYSVGIGQISSEVPQNLSASRPQDRQFILSSKKLLLSDSGFYLCAWSPPSGRAGELFFGEGSRLTVL.

The chain couples TRBV11-3 to TRBJ2-1, with TRBD2 as a possible D gene (6 bases). V lost 1 base and J lost 5, with 12 bases in between. This CDR3 spans 15 amino acids. Per germline, CDR1 SGHNT and CDR2 YENEEA. CDR3 sequence: CASSLGGSGDNEQFF. The CDR3 region has the DNA TGTGCCAGCAGCTTAGGAGGTAGCGGAGACAATGAGCAGTTCTTC.

The chain carries TRBV4-1 and TRBJ2-1; TRBD2 aligns across 7 bases. CDR1 and CDR2 (germline): MGHRA, YSYEKL. This CDR3 is 15 amino acids long. J was trimmed by 9 bases and V by 1 base; bases with no gene match: 9. CDR3 DNA: TGCGCCAGCAGCCAAGGTTGGTCGGGGGGAGGTGAGCAGTTCTTC. This gives the protein CASSQGWSGGGEQFF.

This chain uses TRBV7-2 with TRBJ1-5; possibly TRBD1 for D (5 bases). V dropped 7 bases and J dropped 7 bases, with 14 bases sitting between them. The CDR3 consists of 13 residues. Germline CDR1 and CDR2: SGHTA and FQGNSA. CDR3 loop: CASMGGGVQPQHF. DNA of the CDR3: TGTGCCAGCATGGGGGGTGGGGTGCAGCCCCAGCATTTT.

The chain couples TRBV30 to TRBJ2-6, with D possibly called TRBD1 or TRBD2 (5 bases each). Germline V gene lookup returns CDR1 GTSNPN and CDR2 SVGIG (reference sequence). The CDR3 loop spans 16 amino acids. V gave up 5 bases and J gave up 0 bases, with 14 bases separating them. CDR3 protein: CAWGGGQISGANVLTF. The CDR3 DNA follows: TGTGCCTGGGGAGGAGGACAAATCTCTGGGGCCAACGTCCTGACTTTC.

This sequence joins TRBV6-6 and TRBJ2-5; D might be TRBD2 (5 bases). This CDR3 is built from 16 residues. Germline V gene lookup returns CDR1 MNHNY and CDR2 SVGAGI (reference sequence). The V end lost 0 bases, the J end lost 2 bases, and 13 bases lay between the germline ends. DNA for the CDR3: TGTGCCAGCAGTTACTCTGGCGGAGGAGGTCAAGAGACCCAGTACTTC. It encodes CASSYSGGGGQETQYF.

The chain carries TRBV6-4 and TRBJ2-1; TRBD2 matches at 7 bases. The CDR3 is made up of 15 amino acids. Germline V gene data show CDR1 as MRHNA and CDR2 as SNTAGT. The junction had 12 bases not matched to a gene; V was cut back by 5 bases and J by 8 bases. CDR3 amino acids: CASSRTRGLTDEQFF. The CDR3 coding sequence is TGTGCCAGCAGTAGGACTAGAGGTCTTACGGATGAGCAGTTCTTC.

This chain connects TRBV29-1 to TRBJ2-1; 11 bases agree with TRBD2. The CDR3 extends over 14 amino acids. The V segment lost 7 bases and the J segment 8 bases; nucleotides outside the gene matches: 10. Germline V lookup: CDR1 SQVTM, CDR2 ANQGSEA. The CDR3 nucleotides read TGCAGCGCGCCGGGACTAGCGGTTTTGGATGAGCAGTTCTTC. As protein: CSAPGLAVLDEQFF.